The 27 T cell receptor beta chains given below trace back to one sample, sequenced in a study of CD8+CD57+ T cells in acquired aplastic anemia. It was genomic DNA that served as the template for profiling TCR beta VDJ and CDR3. Each CDR3 protein gets one entry after TCRdb re-called the reads with MiXCR. The sample contains around 430,000 distinct CDR3 sequences, roughly a third of which appear only once. It was patients with CD8+CD57+ cell expansion by flow cytometry who were chosen for sequencing. Material: sorted CD4+, CD8+, or CD8+CD57+ T cells (not recorded which) from PBMCs. The receptors here all came from a human donor with aplastic anemia.

This clonotype was counted only a few times. The V gene is TRBV5-6, the J gene TRBJ2-5, with 11 bases fitting TRBD2. The CDR3 is 16 residues long. V dropped 4 bases and J dropped 4; count of bases not matched to a gene: 9. Looked up from germline, CDR1 is SGHDT and CDR2 is YYEEEE. CDR3 protein: CASSVESLAGVETQYF. CDR3 in DNA: TGTGCCAGCAGCGTAGAGTCACTAGCGGGGGTAGAGACCCAGTACTTC.

This chain joins TRBV29-1 and TRBJ2-1; 9 positions match TRBD2. Unmatched junction bases numbered 10, after V lost 7 bases and J lost 6 bases. This CDR3 is 14 amino acids long. CDR1 is SQVTM, CDR2 ANQGSEA, per germline. The CDR3 DNA follows: TGCAGCGGTGACCCTAGCGGGGTCTCCAATGAGCAGTTCTTC. The encoded protein is CSGDPSGVSNEQFF.

The DNA for the CDR3 is TGTGCCAGCAGCCCGATCCCGGGACAGGCCGGCTATGGCTACACCTTC. It codes for CASSPIPGQAGYGYTF. The V and J genes are TRBV3-1 and TRBJ1-2, with TRBD1 matching over 8 bases. V trimming: 4 bases; J trimming: 4 bases; junction bases outside the gene matches: 11. The germline CDR1 and CDR2 sequences are LGHDT and YNNKEL (reference sequence). This CDR3 has 16 amino acids.

This chain uses TRBV6-1 with TRBJ2-4, with D perhaps assigned TRBD1 or TRBD2 (5 bases each). CDR1 is MNHNS and CDR2 is SASEGT in the germline V gene. Trimming stripped 8 bases from V and 0 bases from J, with 8 bases between. CDR3 length equals 13 residues. The CDR3 protein is CASQGTAKNIQYF. As DNA, the CDR3 is TGTGCCAGCCAAGGGACAGCCAAAAACATTCAGTACTTC.

This clonotype was observed a handful of times. The chain joins TRBV13 to TRBJ1-2, with D tentatively TRBD1 (5 bases). The germline CDR1 and CDR2 sequences are PRHDT and FYEKMQ (reference sequence). The CDR3 runs 15 residues. Trimming took off 1 base at V and 9 bases at J, with 18 bases between the two ends. CDR3 nucleotide sequence: TGTGCCAGCAGCTTAGCCCCCGGGGGGGGTGGAAGCTACACCTTC. It specifies CASSLAPGGGGSYTF. The full variable domain, completed using reference TRBV13 and TRBJ1-2, is AAGVIQSPRHLIKEKRETATLKCYPIPRHDTVYWYQQGPGQDPQFLISFYEKMQSDKGSIPDRFSAQQFSDYHSELNMSSLELGDSALYFCASSLAPGGGGSYTFGSGTRLTVV.

This clonotype was seen a handful of times. A much larger clone is a single base away; this may be a read error. The chain joins TRBV2 to TRBJ2-7; D might be TRBD1 (6 bases). The germline gives CDR1 SNHLY, CDR2 FYNNEI. The CDR3 contains 13 residues. Trimming stripped 3 bases from V and 6 bases from J, with 12 bases between. The DNA for the CDR3 is TGTGCCAGCAGTGAGGCCATGGACAGCGAGCAGTACTTC. Its protein is CASSEAMDSEQYF.

The genes are TRBV4-1 and TRBJ2-6; D gene unclear. The CDR3 contains 17 residues. V was pared by 7 bases and J by 0 bases, with 16 bases between. Germline V gene data show CDR1 as MGHRA and CDR2 as YSYEKL. The CDR3 reads CASTPDPKSSGANVLTF. The CDR3 DNA reads TGCGCCAGCACCCCCGACCCCAAGAGCTCTGGGGCCAACGTCCTGACTTTC.

As regards this clonotype: The CDR3 does not end in the conserved phenylalanine or tryptophan, so this is likely a read error. V is TRBV5-6 and J is TRBJ1-6, with a weak D call TRBD1 (6 bases). V was shortened by 4 bases and J by 11 bases, with 16 bases between the two germline ends. The CDR3 spans 14 residues. From germline, CDR1 is SGHDT and CDR2 YYEEEE. The CDR3 reads CASSADSFGPPLHL. CDR3 nucleotides: TGTGCCAGCAGCGCGGACAGCTTTGGTCCACCCCTCCACCTT.

This clonotype was observed a handful of times. The rearrangement joins TRBV12-3 or TRBV12-4 to TRBJ2-3, with D unresolved. There are 15 residues in the CDR3. V shed 8 bases and J shed 2 bases, with 17 bases lying between them. The CDR3 is CASGEKHISTDTQYF. The CDR3 DNA reads as TGTGCCAGCGGTGAAAAGCACATTTCCACAGATACGCAGTATTTT.

The rearrangement joins TRBV25-1 to TRBJ2-7; possibly TRBD1 for D (6 bases). The CDR3 contains 13 residues. V was trimmed by 7 bases and J by 0 bases, leaving 10 bases between them. The germline V gene has CDR1 MGHDK and CDR2 SYGVNS. The CDR3 region has the DNA TGTGCCAGCATGGGGGACAACTCCTACGAGCAGTACTTC. Protein sequence: CASMGDNSYEQYF.

This clonotype showed up just a few times. The gene calls are TRBV20-1 and TRBJ2-1; no firm D call. CDR3 length equals 13 residues. Trimming cost V 4 bases and J 10 bases, with 17 bases left between them. In germline, CDR1 is DFQATT, CDR2 SNEGSKA (reference sequence). The CDR3 DNA follows: TGCAGTGCTAACCCTAGTGGGGTGTACGAGCAGTTCTTC. Translated: CSANPSGVYEQFF.

A remark on this clonotype: With a much larger clone just one base away, this may be a read error. The chain is built from TRBV20-1 and TRBJ2-3; 7 nucleotides match TRBD1. Looked up from germline, CDR1 is DFQATT and CDR2 is SNEGSKA (reference sequence). This CDR3 has 14 amino acids. CDR3 residues: CSAGTELYTDAQYF. The CDR3 DNA reads as TGCAGTGCTGGGACAGAGTTGTACACAGATGCGCAGTATTTT.

This clonotype was counted at least ten times. The chain carries TRBV20-1 and TRBJ1-2, with D hard to call. The CDR3 has 17 amino acids. V was shortened by 6 bases and J by 8 bases, with 31 bases between the two germline ends. CDR1 is DFQATT and CDR2 is SNEGSKA in the germline V gene (reference sequence). The CDR3 DNA follows: TGCAGTGCCAAGTCGACGTTGACGGCGAAGGGCATATGGGGCTACACCTTC. Translation: CSAKSTLTAKGIWGYTF.

In this sample, this clonotype turned up many times. The chain recombines TRBV25-1 with TRBJ1-4; 7 bases fit TRBD1. Germline V gene data show CDR1 as MGHDK and CDR2 as SYGVNS. The CDR3 extends over 13 amino acids. J gave up 8 bases and V 4 bases, and 4 bases lay outside the gene matches. The CDR3 nucleotides read TGTGCCAGCAGTGGACAGGGAGGAGAAAAACTGTTTTTT. Protein product: CASSGQGGEKLFF.

The chain couples TRBV6-1 to TRBJ2-7; the match to TRBD1 covers 8 bases. This CDR3 has 15 residues. J lost 5 bases, V lost 3 bases, and 9 bases had no gene match. Germline V gene data show CDR1 as MNHNS and CDR2 as SASEGT. The CDR3 nucleotides are TGTGCCAGCAGTGAGGGGACAGGATCGACTCACGAGCAGTACTTC. This sequence encodes CASSEGTGSTHEQYF.

In its sample, this clonotype was seen once. Given a much more abundant clone one base away, this may be a read error. The gene calls are TRBV2 and TRBJ2-1; 8 nucleotides match TRBD1. The CDR3 runs 15 residues. Germline V gene data show CDR1 as SNHLY and CDR2 as FYNNEI. The CDR3: CASSISGGSGNGQFF. The CDR3 DNA sequence: TGTGCCAGCAGCATTTCAGGGGGCTCGGGCAATGGGCAGTTCTTC. Filled out from reference TRBV2 and TRBJ2-1, the complete variable domain reads EPEVTQTPSHQVTQMGQEVILRCVPISNHLYFYWYRQILGQKVEFLVSFYNNEISEKSEIFDDQFSVERPDGSNFTLKIRSTKLEDSAMYFCASSISGGSGNGQFFGPGTRLTVL.

The chain has TRBV29-1 and TRBJ1-2; TRBD1 might be the D (6 bases). The CDR3 extends over 14 amino acids. The V gene's germline CDR1 is SQVTM and CDR2 ANQGSEA. V lost 3 bases, J lost 2 bases, and 13 bases lay in between. This chain's CDR3 is CSVDGPGQNYGYTF. CDR3 DNA: TGCAGCGTTGATGGCCCCGGACAGAACTATGGCTACACCTTC.

This clonotype was detected ten times or more. The rearrangement links TRBV7-9 to TRBJ1-2; D might be TRBD1 (6 bases). Germline assignment: CDR1 SEHNR and CDR2 FQNEAQ (reference sequence). CDR3 length: 15 residues. V gave up 1 base and J gave up 2 bases, with 11 bases separating them. CDR3 DNA: TGTGCCAGCAGCTTAGGGTGGGACAAGAACTATGGCTACACCTTC. Translated: CASSLGWDKNYGYTF.

This clonotype was observed a few times. This rearrangement joins TRBV18 to TRBJ1-3; 7 bases match TRBD1. Losses at the gene ends were 1 base for V and 0 bases for J; bases not matched to a gene: 12. Germline CDR1 KGHSH, CDR2 LQKENI. The CDR3 length is 19 residues. This chain's CDR3 is CASSPLPSGQLNSGNTIYF. The CDR3 bases are TGTGCCAGCTCACCACTTCCGTCGGGACAGCTAAACTCTGGAAACACCATATATTTT.

V and J are TRBV20-1 and TRBJ2-1; no reliable D call. V was trimmed by 3 bases and J by 10 bases, leaving 13 bases between them. The CDR3 has 12 amino acids. Germline V gene sequence: CDR1 DFQATT, CDR2 SNEGSKA (reference sequence). CDR3 sequence: CSARGPAWEQFF. The CDR3 bases are TGCAGTGCTAGGGGCCCGGCCTGGGAGCAGTTCTTC.

The chain recombines TRBV7-3 with TRBJ1-6; 9 nucleotides match TRBD1. Germline CDR1 and CDR2: SGHTA and FQGTGA. V lost 11 bases to trimming and J lost 10 bases; unmatched junction nucleotides: 9. The CDR3 consists of 13 residues. CDR3 residues: CAQCGQGRSPLHF. The CDR3 bases are TGTGCCCAATGCGGACAGGGGAGATCACCCCTCCACTTT.

This clonotype appeared many times. This rearrangement joins TRBV2 to TRBJ2-1; the D is unclear. V was pared by 6 bases and J by 4 bases, with 13 bases between. From germline, CDR1 is SNHLY and CDR2 FYNNEI. The CDR3 length is 14 residues. The CDR3 region has the DNA TGTGCCAGCAGAGCTTCAGGCGAATACAATGAGCAGTTCTTC. Protein product: CASRASGEYNEQFF.

This sequence joins TRBV10-1 and TRBJ2-3, with D uncertain. V gave up 3 bases and J gave up 2 bases, with 15 bases separating them. Germline CDR1 is WNHNN and CDR2 is SYGVQD (reference sequence). The CDR3 loop spans 16 amino acids. CDR3 nucleotide sequence: TGCGCCAGCAGTGATACCCCTTCCAACCCCACAGATACGCAGTATTTT. Translating gives CASSDTPSNPTDTQYF.

V gene TRBV2 combines with J gene TRBJ2-7; D possibly corresponds to TRBD2 (5 bases). The CDR3 covers 18 residues. Trimming took off 1 base at V and 6 bases at J, with 25 bases between the two ends. CDR1 SNHLY and CDR2 FYNNEI come from the germline V gene. This CDR3 reads CASSEVGRERRLPVEQYF. In DNA, the CDR3 is TGTGCCAGCAGTGAAGTAGGAAGGGAGCGTCGCCTTCCAGTCGAGCAGTACTTC. Based on the CDR3 plus reference TRBV2 and TRBJ2-7, the full variable domain is EPEVTQTPSHQVTQMGQEVILRCVPISNHLYFYWYRQILGQKVEFLVSFYNNEISEKSEIFDDQFSVERPDGSNFTLKIRSTKLEDSAMYFCASSEVGRERRLPVEQYFGPGTRLTVT.

This clonotype turned up a few times. This chain links TRBV11-2 with TRBJ2-5; 14 bases agree with TRBD2. Per germline, CDR1 SGHAT and CDR2 FQNNGV. The trim removed 5 bases at V and 5 bases at J, leaving 7 bases unmatched. The CDR3 is 16 residues long. CDR3 amino acids: CASSPTSGGAGETQYF. In DNA, the CDR3 is TGTGCCAGCAGCCCGACTAGCGGGGGGGCCGGGGAGACCCAGTACTTC.

The chain joins TRBV11-1 to TRBJ2-1, with 8 bases aligning to TRBD2. Germline values: CDR1 SGHAT, CDR2 FQDESV (reference sequence). This CDR3 spans 16 amino acids. The V and J ends lost 3 bases and 2 bases, in that order; junction bases with no gene match: 6. The CDR3 DNA reads TGTGCCAGCAGCTTTCCCCATAGCGGGACCTACAATGAGCAGTTCTTC. Translation gives CASSFPHSGTYNEQFF.

The chain has TRBV29-1 and TRBJ2-1, with 9 bases aligning to TRBD2. The germline CDR1 and CDR2 sequences are SQVTM and ANQGSEA. The CDR3 consists of 17 residues. With V trimmed by 0 bases and J by 9 bases, 15 bases remained unmatched. The CDR3: CSVEDPPLLAGDVEQFF. The CDR3 DNA is TGCAGCGTTGAAGATCCTCCCCTTTTAGCGGGAGACGTTGAGCAGTTCTTC.